These 25 T cell receptor beta chains share one sample of origin, sequenced in a study of cytomegalovirus exposure and HLA in healthy donors (dated by TCRdb to about 2017). Library preparation employed the immunoSEQ multiplex PCR assay. What TCRdb holds here is the immuneACCESS table cut down to in-frame rearrangements. Part of the clones is not present; checked against another copy, under half of the missing clones reflect an unresolved V gene, and the others are unexplained. In all, the sample holds about 400,000 clones, and 75% to 90% of those were seen once. Jointly, the top ten make up under 0.95% of the sample. The sequenced sample was PBMCs. The source of these receptors is a young woman in good health and CMV-seronegative.

The V gene is TRBV27, the J gene TRBJ2-7; a possible D gene is TRBD2 (7 bases). CDR1 and CDR2 (germline): MNHEY, SMNVEV (reference sequence). Trimming cost V 5 bases and J 2 bases, with 19 bases left between them. The CDR3 length is 16 residues. The DNA for the CDR3 is TGTGCCAGCAGTGTAGAGGGCTCGCGGGGGCCCTACGAGCAGTACTTC. It codes for CASSVEGSRGPYEQYF.

This clone was picked up a small number of times. This sequence joins TRBV12-2 and TRBJ1-5; the D call TRBD1 from the table was never checked on the DNA. TRBV12-2 is flagged as a pseudogene. The CDR3 extends over 16 amino acids. CDR3 sequence (DNA): TGTGCAAGTCGCTTAGGGGACAGGGATAGCAATCAGCCCCAGCATTTT. This sequence encodes CASRLGDRDSNQPQHF.

V gene TRBV28 combines with J gene TRBJ2-7; 13 nucleotides align to TRBD2. V was clipped by 5 bases and J by 2 bases; unmatched bases: 3. The CDR3 is 15 amino acids. Per the germline V gene, CDR1 is MDHEN and CDR2 is SYDVKM. The CDR3 DNA follows: TGTGCCAGCAGTCTGGGGACTAGCGGGGCCTACGAGCAGTACTTC. The encoded protein is CASSLGTSGAYEQYF.

This chain joins TRBV7-9 and TRBJ1-2; TRBD1 matches 10 bases. Per germline, CDR1 SEHNR and CDR2 FQNEAQ (reference sequence). V shed 5 bases, J shed 2 bases, and the junction held 5 bases outside the gene matches. This CDR3 has 15 residues. CDR3 protein: CASSPGGQGNYGYTF. The CDR3 DNA sequence: TGTGCCAGCAGCCCAGGGGGACAGGGGAACTATGGCTACACCTTC.

The DNA of the CDR3 is TGTGCCTGGAGCACAGTTTACTCTGGAAACACCATATATTTT. This encodes CAWSTVYSGNTIYF. The chain is built from TRBV30 and TRBJ1-3; unclear D gene. The germline gives CDR1 GTSNPN, CDR2 SVGIG (reference sequence). Trimming removed 3 bases at V and 0 bases at J, with 9 bases between. The CDR3 is 14 residues long.

The CDR3, as DNA: TGTGCCAGCAGCGTAGATTGGGGAGGGACTGAAGCTTTCTTT. It encodes CASSVDWGGTEAFF. This chain joins TRBV9 and TRBJ1-1; D is uncertain. The V gene's germline CDR1 is SGDLS and CDR2 YYNGEE. Trimming removed 0 bases from V and 5 bases from J, with 11 bases in between. This CDR3 comprises 14 residues. Supplemented by reference TRBV9 and TRBJ1-1, the full variable domain reads DSGVTQTPKHLITATGQRVTLRCSPRSGDLSVYWYQQSLDQGLQFLIQYYNGEERAKGNILERFSAQQFPDLHSELNLSSLELGDSALYFCASSVDWGGTEAFFGQGTRLTVV.

This chain uses TRBV27 with TRBJ2-5; TRBD2 matches 11 bases. Per germline, CDR1 MNHEY and CDR2 SMNVEV (reference sequence). The V gene end was trimmed by 6 bases and the J gene end by 3 bases; junction bases not matched to a gene: 6. The CDR3 is made up of 15 amino acids. The CDR3: CASSPTSGGKETQYF. CDR3 DNA: TGTGCCAGCAGCCCAACTAGCGGGGGAAAAGAGACCCAGTACTTC.

V is TRBV7-2 and J is TRBJ1-1, with D unclear. Trimming removed 2 bases from V and 2 bases from J, with 6 bases in between. The CDR3 consists of 13 residues. CDR1 and CDR2 from the germline V gene are SGHTA and FQGNSA. CDR3 in DNA: TGTGCCAGCAGCTTAAATGGCAACACTGAAGCTTTCTTT. This encodes CASSLNGNTEAFF.

This clone was counted only a few times. This chain connects TRBV2 to TRBJ1-5; 8 nucleotides line up with TRBD1. The ends lost 9 bases at V and 5 bases at J; junction bases unmatched: 9. CDR1 SNHLY and CDR2 FYNNEI come from the germline V gene. CDR3 length: 14 amino acids. The CDR3 protein is CASTTGEIDQPQHF. CDR3 in DNA: TGTGCCAGTACGACAGGGGAAATCGATCAGCCCCAGCATTTT.

The V and J genes are TRBV27 and TRBJ1-1; D not resolved. Germline V gene sequence: CDR1 MNHEY, CDR2 SMNVEV (reference sequence). CDR3 length: 14 amino acids. With 5 bases removed from V and 1 base from J, the gap between germline ends came to 11 bases. CDR3: CASSLLGANTEAFF. Here the CDR3 DNA reads TGTGCCAGCAGTCTATTGGGCGCGAACACTGAAGCTTTCTTT.

This clone was detected once. The rearrangement joins TRBV7-9 to TRBJ1-1, with D possibly TRBD1 on 6 matching bases. CDR1 SEHNR and CDR2 FQNEAQ come from the germline V gene (reference sequence). V lost 5 bases to trimming and J lost 0 bases, with 22 bases between them. The CDR3 loop spans 18 amino acids. CDR3 amino acids: CASSPRVGQNVVNTEAFF. The CDR3 nucleotides read TGTGCCAGCAGCCCCCGAGTCGGACAGAACGTAGTGAACACTGAAGCTTTCTTT.

The chain recombines TRBV2 with TRBJ2-7; 15 nucleotides align to TRBD2. Germline V lookup: CDR1 SNHLY, CDR2 FYNNEI. The trim removed 7 bases at V and 6 bases at J, leaving 7 bases unmatched. The length of the CDR3 is 15 residues. This CDR3 reads CASMARTSGRGEQYF. CDR3 in DNA: TGTGCCAGCATGGCTCGGACTAGCGGGAGGGGCGAGCAGTACTTC. Based on the CDR3 plus reference TRBV2 and TRBJ2-7, the full variable domain is EPEVTQTPSHQVTQMGQEVILRCVPISNHLYFYWYRQILGQKVEFLVSFYNNEISEKSEIFDDQFSVERPDGSNFTLKIRSTKLEDSAMYFCASMARTSGRGEQYFGPGTRLTVT.

The chain combines TRBV30 with TRBJ2-2; 9 bases fit TRBD1. The germline V gene encodes CDR1 GTSNPN and CDR2 SVGIG (reference sequence). CDR3 size: 14 residues. After removal of 4 bases from V and 7 bases from J, the junction contained 7 bases not matched to a gene. CDR3: CAWNRGPLGGELFF. The CDR3 DNA reads TGTGCCTGGAACAGGGGGCCATTGGGCGGGGAGCTGTTTTTT. Full variable domain (missing parts from reference TRBV30 and TRBJ2-2): SQTIHQWPATLVQPVGSPLSLECTVEGTSNPNLYWYRQAAGRGLQLLFYSVGIGQISSEVPQNLSASRPQDRQFILSSKKLLLSDSGFYLCAWNRGPLGGELFFGEGSRLTVL.

The chain is built from TRBV2 and TRBJ1-1; D call uncertain. CDR1 is SNHLY, CDR2 FYNNEI, per germline. Trimming pared 3 bases from V and 0 bases from J, leaving 8 bases between. The CDR3 spans 14 residues. The CDR3 DNA is TGTGCCAGCAGTGATATGCAGGTGAACACTGAAGCTTTCTTT. This sequence encodes CASSDMQVNTEAFF.

The V gene is TRBV28, the J gene TRBJ1-3, with D possibly matching TRBD1 (5 bases). This CDR3 comprises 14 residues. Between the trimmed V and J ends, which lost 5 bases and 3 bases, there was a span of 11 bases. Germline loops: CDR1 MDHEN, CDR2 SYDVKM. CDR3 in amino acids: CASSPVGGGNTIYF. Here the CDR3 DNA reads TGTGCCAGCAGTCCGGTGGGGGGTGGAAACACCATATATTTT.

This chain uses TRBV5-6 with TRBJ1-6; D gene uncertain. The CDR3 runs 17 residues. Germline CDR1 is SGHDT and CDR2 is YYEEEE. Trimming stripped 5 bases from V and 0 bases from J, with 15 bases between. Written as DNA, the CDR3 is TGTGCCAGCAGTTGGCGGACTCTGAGCTCCTATAATTCACCCCTCCACTTT. It encodes CASSWRTLSSYNSPLHF.

The chain is built from TRBV27 and TRBJ1-2; 8 bases align to TRBD1. Germline V gene sequence: CDR1 MNHEY, CDR2 SMNVEV (reference sequence). V gave up 3 bases and J gave up 6 bases; unmatched junction bases: 9. The length of the CDR3 is 15 residues. The CDR3, as DNA: TGTGCCAGCAGTTTTTCCGGACAGGGAGGAGATGGCTACACCTTC. It specifies CASSFSGQGGDGYTF.

This clone was recorded once. The V and J genes are TRBV6-6 and TRBJ1-1, with 7 bases matching TRBD1. V shed 6 bases and J 9 bases; nucleotides not matched to a gene: 13. There are 14 residues in the CDR3. The germline V gene has CDR1 MNHNY and CDR2 SVGAGI (reference sequence). The CDR3: CASSFRAGTEKAFF. CDR3 DNA sequence: TGTGCCAGCAGCTTCCGGGCAGGGACAGAGAAAGCTTTCTTT.

The V call is TRBV9, the J call TRBJ2-3; 9 nucleotides agree with TRBD2. CDR1 and CDR2 from the germline V gene are SGDLS and YYNGEE. V lost 2 bases to trimming and J lost 6 bases; unmatched junction nucleotides: 7. The length of the CDR3 is 15 residues. CDR3: CASSVSGSIVDTQYF. The CDR3 nucleotides are TGTGCCAGCAGCGTTAGCGGGAGCATAGTGGATACGCAGTATTTT.

This sequence joins TRBV27 and TRBJ2-5; weak D call: TRBD2 (5 bases). Germline CDR1 MNHEY, CDR2 SMNVEV (reference sequence). The CDR3 sequence is 14 residues long. V lost 5 bases and J lost 4, with 14 bases in between. CDR3 in amino acids: CASSPTRAAETQYF. In DNA, the CDR3 is TGTGCCAGCAGTCCCACGCGAGCGGCAGAGACCCAGTACTTC.

The V and J genes are TRBV28 and TRBJ2-2; TRBD1 agrees at 8 bases. This CDR3 spans 15 amino acids. Germline lookup yields CDR1 MDHEN and CDR2 SYDVKM. V trimming: 5 bases; J trimming: 0 bases; junction bases outside the gene matches: 2. CDR3 residues: CASSRGQANTGELFF. The CDR3 nucleotides are TGTGCCAGCAGTCGGGGACAGGCGAACACCGGGGAGCTGTTTTTT.

This chain joins TRBV7-9 and TRBJ1-1; 8 bases line up with TRBD1. CDR3 length: 15 residues. V lost 5 bases, J lost 8 bases, and 13 bases stayed unmatched. The V gene's germline CDR1 is SEHNR and CDR2 FQNEAQ (reference sequence). The CDR3 nucleotides are TGTGCCAGCAGCCCGTGGGACAGGCCTGTGGGAGAAGCTTTCTTT. The encoded protein is CASSPWDRPVGEAFF.

V is TRBV29-1 and J is TRBJ2-7; TRBD1 is a possible D gene (6 bases). The CDR3 is 14 amino acids. The germline CDR1 and CDR2 sequences are SQVTM and ANQGSEA. The V end lost 5 bases, the J end lost 2 bases, and 16 bases lay between the germline ends. Here the CDR3 reads CSVLPRGKTYEQYF. CDR3 DNA sequence: TGCAGCGTTCTACCCAGGGGCAAAACCTACGAGCAGTACTTC.

V and J are TRBV5-1 and TRBJ1-3, with TRBD1 matching 9 bases. Losses at the gene ends were 0 bases for V and 3 bases for J; bases not matched to a gene: 4. Germline assignment: CDR1 SGHRS and CDR2 YFSETQ. The CDR3 runs to 16 residues. The CDR3 nucleotides are TGCGCCAGCAGCTTGGCGGGGACAGGGTTTGGAAACACCATATATTTT. Amino acids: CASSLAGTGFGNTIYF.

J is TRBJ1-2 and V is TRBV13; 8 bases match TRBD1. The CDR3 is 15 residues long. Germline CDR1 reads PRHDT; CDR2 reads FYEKMQ (reference sequence). The V gene end was trimmed by 4 bases and the J gene end by 0 bases; junction bases not matched to a gene: 4. CDR3 nucleotides: TGTGCCAGCAGCTCTGGGACAGGAGCTAACTATGGCTACACCTTC. The encoded protein is CASSSGTGANYGYTF.